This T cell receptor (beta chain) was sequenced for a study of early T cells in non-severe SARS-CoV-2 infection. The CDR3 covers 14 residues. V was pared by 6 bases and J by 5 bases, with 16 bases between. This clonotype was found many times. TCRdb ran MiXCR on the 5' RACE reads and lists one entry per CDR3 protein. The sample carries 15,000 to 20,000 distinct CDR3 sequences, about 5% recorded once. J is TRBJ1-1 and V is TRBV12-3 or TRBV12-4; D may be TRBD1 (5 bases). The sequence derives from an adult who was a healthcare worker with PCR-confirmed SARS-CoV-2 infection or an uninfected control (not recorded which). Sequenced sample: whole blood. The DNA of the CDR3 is TGTGCCAGCAGGTTGGGGGTGTCGGGAACTGAAGCTTTCTTT. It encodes CASRLGVSGTEAFF.